The 4 T cell receptor beta chains in this list originate from one sample, sequenced in a study of blood T cell repertoires in COVID-19. Assay: immunoSEQ multiplex PCR; the TCRdb copy retains only in-frame clones and omits some. This repertoire shows approximately 230,000 clones, about 88% found once; its top ten account for 2% to 2.5%. The material sequenced was peripheral blood. The receptors come from a woman aged 40 to 50 who had recovered from COVID-19.

This chain connects TRBV9 to TRBJ1-6; no reliable D call. The germline gives CDR1 SGDLS, CDR2 YYNGEE. With 4 bases removed from V and 3 bases from J, the gap between germline ends came to 11 bases. CDR3 length equals 15 residues. The CDR3 DNA sequence: TGTGCCAGCAGCCCCAGGACTGGCTATAATTCACCCCTCCACTTT. Translation gives CASSPRTGYNSPLHF.

This chain links TRBV19 with TRBJ2-7; 7 bases are a match to TRBD1. The CDR3 is made up of 14 amino acids. After removal of 3 bases from V and 6 bases from J, the junction contained 8 bases not matched to a gene. Germline V gene data show CDR1 as LNHDA and CDR2 as SQIVND (reference sequence). The CDR3 coding sequence is TGTGCCAGTAGTATCACCCGACAGGGTAGCGAGCAGTACTTC. Translation gives CASSITRQGSEQYF.

The rearrangement links TRBV7-2 to TRBJ2-7, with TRBD2 identical over 13 bases. The CDR3 spans 18 residues. Germline lookup yields CDR1 SGHTA and CDR2 FQGNSA. V lost 0 bases, J lost 3 bases, and 8 bases stayed unmatched. The CDR3 DNA sequence: TGTGCCAGCAGCTTAGCGGGGACTAGCGGGATTAACTTCTACGAGCAGTACTTC. This codes for CASSLAGTSGINFYEQYF.

The chain recombines TRBV21-1 with TRBJ2-3; no check of the table's D call, TRBD1, against the DNA was made. TRBV21-1 is described as a pseudogene. The CDR3 has 13 amino acids. For the CDR3, the DNA is TGTGCCAGCAGCAGGGGCCCCCCAGATACGCAGTATTTT. Protein product: CASSRGPPDTQYF.